In its sample, the clone carrying this T cell receptor beta chain was seen a few times. Antigen unknown. The V end lost 5 bases, the J end lost 2 bases, and 12 bases lay between the germline ends. This CDR3 is built from 14 residues. This sample is drawn from a study of T-cell memory formation after mild COVID-19. Overall study findings and caveats: Clones that contracted from day 15 to 85 had balanced CD4/CD8; later expanders were CD4+ biased. Day 37-peaking second-wave clones had unconfirmed SARS-CoV-2 specificity.

5'RACE with constant-segment primers built TCRalpha and TCRbeta cDNA libraries with UMIs. TCRdb fed the 5' RACE reads into MiXCR, producing one record per CDR3 protein. Here the sample spans roughly 450,000 distinct CDR3 sequences, around 17% being singletons. This rearrangement joins TRBV12-3 or TRBV12-4 to TRBJ1-1; maybe TRBD1 (6 bases). The sequence came from a man in his late teens or twenties who had mild COVID-19 (a few samples of this study predate the infection). Cell type and time point are not known. Sequenced material: PBMCs or a T cell subset sorted from them (not recorded which). The CDR3 region is CASSPGHRNTEAFF. The CDR3 DNA follows: TGTGCCAGCAGTCCGGGACACAGAAACACTGAAGCTTTCTTT.